Listed here are 29 T cell receptor beta chains from one sample, sequenced in a study of OX40 agonist ivuxolimab in advanced cancers. Data came from immunoSEQ multiplex PCR; TCRdb stores just in-frame clones and leaves some out. The table has under 75,000 clones, 91% seen once; the top ten hold roughly 15%. The source material was CD4+ or CD8+ T cells sorted from blood, sampled in a trial of the OX40 agonist ivuxolimab. The receptor source for this set is an adult with an advanced solid tumor such as melanoma, head and neck, liver or kidney cancer.

The chain links TRBV19 to TRBJ2-3, with D possibly being TRBD2 (5 bases). Between the trimmed V and J ends, which lost 4 bases and 1 base, there was a span of 9 bases. The CDR3 loop spans 14 amino acids. Germline CDR1 reads LNHDA; CDR2 reads SQIVND (reference sequence). The CDR3 region is CASSTGFGTDTQYF. DNA of the CDR3: TGTGCCAGTAGTACGGGATTTGGCACAGATACGCAGTATTTT.

The chain employs TRBV15 and TRBJ2-1, with 13 bases identical to TRBD2. Trimming at V came to 1 base and at J to 5 bases, leaving 5 bases not matched to a gene. Germline values: CDR1 LNHNV, CDR2 YYDKDF (reference sequence). This CDR3 has 17 amino acids. The chain's CDR3 is CATSRGTSGSMDNEQFF. CDR3 in DNA: TGTGCCACCAGCAGAGGGACTAGCGGGAGTATGGACAATGAGCAGTTCTTC.

The gene calls are TRBV2 and TRBJ2-3, with 7 positions matching TRBD1. The trim removed 6 bases at V and 0 bases at J, leaving 6 bases unmatched. CDR1 and CDR2 from the germline V gene are SNHLY and FYNNEI. The CDR3 has 15 amino acids. This CDR3 is CASRDRSSSTDTQYF. In DNA form, the CDR3 reads TGTGCCAGCAGGGACAGGAGCTCTAGCACAGATACGCAGTATTTT.

This clone has just one count. The chain carries TRBV7-2 and TRBJ2-3; TRBD2 matches 9 bases. This CDR3 is built from 15 residues. CDR1 and CDR2 (germline): SGHTA, FQGNSA. Trimming took 5 bases from V and 3 from J; bases not matched to a gene: 6. Here the CDR3 reads CASSRTTSGTDTQYF. CDR3 in DNA: TGTGCCAGCAGCAGAACGACTAGCGGTACAGATACGCAGTATTTT.

This rearrangement joins TRBV4-3 to TRBJ2-4; the D gene could be TRBD1 or TRBD2 (5 bases each). The CDR3 runs 14 residues. Germline V gene sequence: CDR1 LGHNA, CDR2 YSLEER. The ends were cut back, 0 bases at V and 8 bases at J, with 11 bases in the middle. The CDR3 nucleotides read TGCGCCAGCAGCCAAGAAGTGAGGGGAGACATTCAGTACTTC. This codes for CASSQEVRGDIQYF.

The chain carries TRBV4-1 and TRBJ2-3; 8 bases are a match to TRBD2. CDR1 is MGHRA and CDR2 is YSYEKL in the germline V gene. Trimming removed 0 bases from V and 3 bases from J; junction bases left unmatched: 5. The CDR3 runs to 16 residues. The CDR3 loop is CASSQDGSGITDTQYF. The CDR3, as DNA: TGCGCCAGCAGCCAAGATGGTAGCGGGATAACAGATACGCAGTATTTT.

This rearrangement joins TRBV6-5 to TRBJ2-5; possibly TRBD2 for D (5 bases). Germline V gene lookup returns CDR1 MNHEY and CDR2 SVGAGI. This CDR3 spans 13 amino acids. Trimming removed 3 bases from V and 5 bases from J, with 10 bases in between. CDR3 region: CASSYWGDETQYF. DNA for the CDR3: TGTGCCAGCAGTTATTGGGGAGATGAGACCCAGTACTTC.

The chain combines TRBV6-4 with TRBJ2-2, with 9 bases aligning to TRBD1. CDR3 size: 16 residues. CDR1 and CDR2 (germline): MRHNA, SNTAGT. V lost 6 bases and J lost 2; bases outside the gene matches: 7. As DNA, the CDR3 is TGTGCCAGCAGACTTCCGGGACAGGGTAACACCGGGGAGCTGTTTTTT. Its protein product is CASRLPGQGNTGELFF.

This clone was observed a single time. This chain uses TRBV14 with TRBJ2-1; D unresolved. CDR1 is SGHDN, CDR2 FVKESK, per germline. The CDR3 runs to 11 residues. Trimming took off 5 bases at V and 7 bases at J, with 6 bases between the two ends. CDR3 nucleotide sequence: TGTGCCAGCAGCTCCTTTAATGAGCAGTTCTTC. Residues: CASSSFNEQFF. Full variable domain (outside the CDR3, taken from reference TRBV14 and TRBJ2-1): EAGVTQFPSHSVIEKGQTVTLRCDPISGHDNLYWYRRVMGKEIKFLLHFVKESKQDESGMPNNRFLAERTGGTYSTLKVQPAELEDSGVYFCASSSFNEQFFGPGTRLTVL.

The chain employs TRBV6-5 and TRBJ1-1; D uncertain. V was trimmed by 2 bases and J by 1 base, leaving 11 bases between them. The germline V gene encodes CDR1 MNHEY and CDR2 SVGAGI. This CDR3 has 15 amino acids. As DNA, the CDR3 is TGTGCCAGCAGTTACGACGGGGATACGAACACTGAAGCTTTCTTT. Translation gives CASSYDGDTNTEAFF.

V gene TRBV4-3 combines with J gene TRBJ2-1; the match to TRBD1 covers 8 bases. V shed 0 bases and J 6 bases; nucleotides not matched to a gene: 1. Germline V gene lookup returns CDR1 LGHNA and CDR2 YSLEER. This CDR3 is built from 14 residues. The CDR3 sequence: CASSQDTGGNEQFF. The CDR3 DNA sequence: TGCGCCAGCAGCCAAGACACAGGGGGCAATGAGCAGTTCTTC.

This rearrangement joins TRBV27 to TRBJ1-5; 11 bases are shared with TRBD1. The J segment lost 5 bases and the V segment lost 8 bases, leaving 8 bases of the junction unmatched. The CDR3 has 15 amino acids. Germline lookup yields CDR1 MNHEY and CDR2 SMNVEV (reference sequence). In nucleotides, the CDR3 is TGTGCCAGCGGGTCGGGACAGGGGGGTCATCAGCCCCAGCATTTT. Translating gives CASGSGQGGHQPQHF.

V and J are TRBV5-5 and TRBJ2-7; 11 bases are shared with TRBD2. The V gene end was trimmed by 3 bases and the J gene end by 3 bases; junction bases not matched to a gene: 11. Germline V lookup: CDR1 SGHKS, CDR2 YYEKEE (reference sequence). The CDR3 runs 17 residues. CDR3 sequence (DNA): TGTGCCAGCAGCTGGGGTGGGGTCCTAGCGGGAGGCTACGAGCAGTACTTC. This translates into CASSWGGVLAGGYEQYF.

The chain employs TRBV29-1 and TRBJ1-1; weak D call: TRBD1 (5 bases). The germline V and J ends were trimmed by 7 bases and 4 bases, with 16 bases remaining between them. Germline V gene lookup returns CDR1 SQVTM and CDR2 ANQGSEA. The CDR3 covers 13 residues. CDR3 nucleotides: TGCAGCGCCCTGGGTCTGGGGGGCACTGAAGCTTTCTTT. Amino acid sequence: CSALGLGGTEAFF. Together with reference TRBV29-1 and TRBJ1-1, the CDR3 gives the full variable domain: SAVISQKPSRDICQRGTSLTIQCQVDSQVTMMFWYRQQPGQSLTLIATANQGSEATYESGFVIDKFPISRPNLTFSTLTVSNMSPEDSSIYLCSALGLGGTEAFFGQGTRLTVV.

This clone was detected once. V and J are TRBV6-5 and TRBJ2-1, with a tentative D call TRBD1 (5 bases). The germline CDR1 and CDR2 sequences are MNHEY and SVGAGI. The CDR3 is 15 residues long. V was cut by 6 bases and J by 9 bases, with 21 bases left in between. The CDR3 DNA sequence: TGTGCCAGCAGGCAAACCGGGCAGGGCGAGAGTGAGCAGTTCTTC. Amino acid sequence: CASRQTGQGESEQFF.

The chain couples TRBV28 to TRBJ2-2; D unresolved. CDR1 is MDHEN, CDR2 SYDVKM, per germline. The CDR3 consists of 13 residues. Trimming left V 5 bases short and J 6 bases short, with 10 bases between. CDR3 bases: TGTGCCAGCAGTGGGCAAAGTCCCGGGGAGCTGTTTTTT. Residues: CASSGQSPGELFF.

On this clone: The identical CDR3 is also encoded by other nucleotide sequences in the sample. The chain has TRBV7-9 and TRBJ2-7; TRBD1 aligns across 7 bases. The CDR3 totals 14 residues. Germline V gene sequence: CDR1 SEHNR, CDR2 FQNEAQ (reference sequence). The V and J ends lost 6 bases and 0 bases, in that order; junction bases with no gene match: 5. CDR3 region: CASSSRDSSYEQYF. The CDR3 region has the DNA TGTGCCAGCAGTTCACGGGACAGCTCCTACGAGCAGTACTTC.

The chain combines TRBV6-1 with TRBJ1-2; possible D gene TRBD1, 6 bases. CDR1 is MNHNS and CDR2 is SASEGT in the germline V gene. The CDR3 loop spans 15 amino acids. The V end lost 3 bases, the J end lost 3 bases, and 14 bases lay between the germline ends. The CDR3 is CASSDPSTGYYGYTF. The CDR3 nucleotides are TGTGCCAGCAGTGACCCCTCGACAGGCTACTATGGCTACACCTTC.

This chain's CDR3 is CASKQGGAEAFF. CDR3 sequence (DNA): TGTGCCAGCAAACAGGGTGGGGCTGAAGCTTTCTTT. V usage is TRBV27 and J usage is TRBJ1-1; a possible D gene is TRBD1 (6 bases). V shed 7 bases and J shed 6 bases, with 12 bases lying between them. CDR1 is MNHEY and CDR2 is SMNVEV in the germline V gene (reference sequence). This CDR3 has 12 residues.

The genes are TRBV28 and TRBJ1-5, with 7 bases lining up with TRBD1. J lost 3 bases, V lost 6 bases, and 14 bases had no gene match. The CDR3 extends over 17 amino acids. Per germline, CDR1 MDHEN and CDR2 SYDVKM. CDR3 DNA sequence: TGTGCCAGCAGCCATGACAGGGTCTCGGGTGACAATCAGCCCCAGCATTTT. Translating gives CASSHDRVSGDNQPQHF.

The rearrangement uses TRBV4-3 and TRBJ2-1, with TRBD2 identical over 11 bases. CDR1 LGHNA and CDR2 YSLEER come from the germline V gene. The CDR3 spans 16 residues. After removal of 1 base from V and 1 base from J, the junction contained 0 bases not matched to a gene. The CDR3 DNA reads as TGCGCCAGCAGCCAAGGACTAGCGGGATCCTACAATGAGCAGTTCTTC. Translating gives CASSQGLAGSYNEQFF.

The chain uses TRBV9 and TRBJ2-1; D gene ambiguous. Per germline, CDR1 SGDLS and CDR2 YYNGEE. CDR3 length: 17 amino acids. V gave up 0 bases and J gave up 1 base, with 14 bases separating them. The CDR3 reads CASSVENLHSSYNEQFF. CDR3 DNA sequence: TGTGCCAGCAGCGTAGAAAACCTACACTCATCCTACAATGAGCAGTTCTTC.

The V call is TRBV29-1, the J call TRBJ2-5; 8 bases are a match to TRBD2. Germline assignment: CDR1 SQVTM and CDR2 ANQGSEA. The CDR3 runs to 17 residues. J lost 2 bases, V lost 0 bases, and 11 bases had no gene match. The CDR3 DNA sequence: TGCAGCGTTGAAGACCCCCAGGAGCGGGAGATACAAGAGACCCAGTACTTC. It yields the protein CSVEDPQEREIQETQYF.

V and J are TRBV5-6 and TRBJ2-5; D gene unclear. This CDR3 is built from 15 residues. The germline gives CDR1 SGHDT, CDR2 YYEEEE. The germline V and J ends were trimmed by 1 base and 2 bases, with 12 bases remaining between them. The CDR3 nucleotides read TGTGCCAGCAGCTTGATGGGATTTCAGCAAGAGACCCAGTACTTC. Protein sequence: CASSLMGFQQETQYF.

V usage is TRBV4-3 and J usage is TRBJ1-1, with D possibly matching TRBD1 (6 bases). The CDR3 is 18 residues long. Germline V gene data show CDR1 as LGHNA and CDR2 as YSLEER. V was clipped by 0 bases and J by 4 bases, with 21 bases between them. CDR3 residues: CASSQDPPGAEMSTEAFF. In nucleotides, the CDR3 is TGCGCCAGCAGCCAAGATCCGCCAGGGGCCGAAATGAGCACTGAAGCTTTCTTT.

The rearrangement joins TRBV4-3 to TRBJ2-3; TRBD2 matches at 8 bases. V trimming: 0 bases; J trimming: 3 bases; junction bases outside the gene matches: 8. CDR1 is LGHNA and CDR2 is YSLEER in the germline V gene. The CDR3 contains 17 residues. The CDR3 region has the DNA TGCGCCAGCAGCCAAGATATTGGGCCTAGCGGGACAGATACGCAGTATTTT. Its protein is CASSQDIGPSGTDTQYF.

V gene TRBV5-6 combines with J gene TRBJ2-1; 7 bases line up with TRBD2. The germline V gene has CDR1 SGHDT and CDR2 YYEEEE. The CDR3 runs 14 residues. The J segment lost 1 base and the V segment lost 5 bases, leaving 3 bases of the junction unmatched. This CDR3 is CASSLAGSYNEQFF. The CDR3 bases are TGTGCCAGCAGTTTAGCGGGTTCCTACAATGAGCAGTTCTTC.

This clone was observed a single time. The V call is TRBV28, the J call TRBJ2-1; D call uncertain. The CDR3 is made up of 15 amino acids. Trimming removed 3 bases at V and 2 bases at J, with 11 bases between. CDR1 and CDR2 from the germline V gene are MDHEN and SYDVKM. The DNA for the CDR3 is TGTGCCAGCAGTTTGGCGAGGTCCCCCTACAATGAGCAGTTCTTC. Its protein is CASSLARSPYNEQFF.

This clone was picked up one time. The chain recombines TRBV27 with TRBJ2-5, with 7 bases that match TRBD1. TRBJ2-7 explains the end of the DNA better; the J call may be wrong. In germline, CDR1 is MNHEY, CDR2 SMNVEV (reference sequence). CDR3 length: 13 residues. This chain's CDR3 is CASSLRQGYEQYF. CDR3 in DNA: TGTGCCAGCAGTTTAAGACAGGGTTACGAGCAGTACTTC.